One sample yielded the 17 T cell receptor beta chains listed below, sequenced in a study of metastatic and nonmetastatic thyroid tumors. Patients were all untreated before their thyroid surgery. With MiXCR, TCRdb called clones anew from the PCR reads. The sample lists some 39,000 clones; 15% to 20% were seen once. Sample: blood. All receptors come from a female donor with papillary thyroid cancer or a benign thyroid nodule (not recorded which). Some clones in this sample may be carry-over from other donors' samples.

This clone was counted ten times or more. This sequence joins TRBV11-1 and TRBJ2-7; D remains ambiguous. CDR3 length: 13 residues. V shed 2 bases and J shed 7 bases, with 12 bases lying between them. Germline V gene data show CDR1 as SGHAT and CDR2 as FQDESV (reference sequence). CDR3: CASSLSQNREQYF. As DNA, the CDR3 is TGTGCCAGCAGCTTATCCCAAAATCGGGAGCAGTACTTC.

This clone was recorded at least ten times. The chain employs TRBV6-5 and TRBJ2-3, with 8 nucleotides matching TRBD2. V was pared by 2 bases and J by 6 bases, with 10 bases of the junction left unmatched. This CDR3 is built from 16 residues. Germline assignment: CDR1 MNHEY and CDR2 SVGAGI. The CDR3 protein is CASSYIFLAGSDTQYF. For the CDR3, the DNA is TGTGCCAGCAGTTACATATTTTTAGCGGGATCGGATACGCAGTATTTT.

This clone has ten or more counts. The chain employs TRBV5-1 and TRBJ2-7; TRBD1 aligns across 8 bases. CDR1 is SGHRS, CDR2 YFSETQ, per germline. V gave up 0 bases and J gave up 3 bases; unmatched junction bases: 5. There are 15 residues in the CDR3. CDR3 in DNA: TGCGCCAGCAGCTTGGACACCACAGGGGGCTACGAGCAGTACTTC. This sequence encodes CASSLDTTGGYEQYF.

The J gene is TRBJ2-7, the V gene TRBV20-1, with 7 bases identical to TRBD2. This CDR3 contains 14 residues. Germline CDR1 DFQATT, CDR2 SNEGSKA (reference sequence). V was pared by 5 bases and J by 3 bases, with 10 bases of the junction left unmatched. The CDR3 DNA reads as TGCAGTGCTGAATCTATCTGGACTAGCTACGAGCAGTACTTC. Translation gives CSAESIWTSYEQYF.

This clone was seen repeatedly, ten times or more. V gene TRBV7-9 combines with J gene TRBJ2-7, with D hard to call. The CDR3 spans 12 residues. Germline lookup yields CDR1 SEHNR and CDR2 FQNEAQ (reference sequence). V lost 4 bases to trimming and J lost 4 bases, with 8 bases between them. The CDR3 is CASSSVGYEQYF. DNA for the CDR3: TGTGCCAGCAGCTCGGTGGGGTACGAGCAGTACTTC. Based on the CDR3 plus reference TRBV7-9 and TRBJ2-7, the full variable domain is DTGVSQNPRHKITKRGQNVTFRCDPISEHNRLYWYRQTLGQGPEFLTYFQNEAQLEKSRLLSDRFSAERPKGSFSTLEIQRTEQGDSAMYLCASSSVGYEQYFGPGTRLTVT.

This clone occurred many times. The sample carries other DNA sequences with the same CDR3. This rearrangement joins TRBV6-1 to TRBJ2-7; no firm D call. This CDR3 contains 15 residues. Germline V gives CDR1 MNHNS, CDR2 SASEGT. Trimming cost V 5 bases and J 2 bases, with 16 bases left between them. The CDR3 sequence: CASSPDLAATYEQYF. CDR3 coding DNA: TGTGCCAGCAGTCCTGACTTGGCAGCTACCTACGAGCAGTACTTC.

The table lists this clone with many counts. The chain uses TRBV10-1 and TRBJ1-4; D uncertain. This CDR3 is 11 amino acids long. The germline CDR1 and CDR2 sequences are WNHNN and SYGVQD (reference sequence). V was pared by 6 bases and J by 10 bases, with 9 bases between. CDR3 loop: CASSLLGKLFF. The CDR3 DNA sequence: TGCGCCAGCAGCCTTTTAGGAAAACTGTTTTTT.

This rearrangement joins TRBV7-2 to TRBJ2-2; D call uncertain. Trimming stripped 1 base from V and 5 bases from J, with 5 bases between. Germline-derived CDR1 and CDR2 are SGHTA and FQGNSA. The CDR3 totals 13 residues. The CDR3 loop is CASSLVSTGELFF. CDR3 coding DNA: TGTGCCAGCAGCTTAGTCAGTACCGGGGAGCTGTTTTTT.

In this sample, this clone turned up many times. The genes are TRBV7-2 and TRBJ2-1; D possibly corresponds to TRBD1 (5 bases). CDR3 size: 12 residues. Looked up from germline, CDR1 is SGHTA and CDR2 is FQGNSA. The V gene lost 5 bases and the J gene lost 11 bases, with 13 bases spanning the gap. For the CDR3, the DNA is TGTGCCAGCAGCGTCGACCAGGGCAAGCAGTTCTTC. This gives the protein CASSVDQGKQFF.

This clone was found many times. This chain links TRBV29-1 with TRBJ2-2; D is unresolved. Germline values: CDR1 SQVTM, CDR2 ANQGSEA. Trimming removed 3 bases from V and 1 base from J, with 12 bases in between. The CDR3 consists of 15 residues. The CDR3 reads CSVDFGLGNTGELFF. The DNA for the CDR3 is TGCAGCGTTGATTTCGGGTTAGGGAACACCGGGGAGCTGTTTTTT.

This clone was seen at least ten times. This rearrangement joins TRBV5-5 to TRBJ2-2, with a weak D call TRBD1 (6 bases). The CDR3 is 14 amino acids. V lost 4 bases, J lost 3 bases, and 10 bases lay in between. Germline CDR1 SGHKS, CDR2 YYEKEE (reference sequence). CDR3 amino acids: CASSAGTHTGELFF. The DNA for the CDR3 is TGTGCCAGCAGCGCCGGGACACACACCGGGGAGCTGTTTTTT.

This clone was recorded many times. The chain is built from TRBV3-1 and TRBJ2-7, with a weak D call TRBD1 (5 bases). Germline V gene lookup returns CDR1 LGHDT and CDR2 YNNKEL (reference sequence). The CDR3 has 13 amino acids. The germline V and J ends were trimmed by 2 bases and 4 bases, with 9 bases remaining between them. CDR3 sequence (DNA): TGTGCCAGCAGCCAATTTAGGACATACGAGCAGTACTTC. Protein: CASSQFRTYEQYF.

This clone came up a few times. The V and J genes are TRBV6-5 and TRBJ1-6; TRBD1 matches 8 bases. With V trimmed by 1 base and J by 7 bases, 6 bases remained unmatched. CDR1 MNHEY and CDR2 SVGAGI come from the germline V gene. This CDR3 spans 16 amino acids. CDR3 DNA: TGTGCCAGCAGTTACTTAGGGACAGGCCCAAATTCACCCCTCCACTTT. As protein: CASSYLGTGPNSPLHF.

This clone was counted ten times or more. The CDR3 DNA sequence: TGTGCCAGCAGTGAATATTTACGGAAGCAGTTCTTC. This gives the protein CASSEYLRKQFF. This chain links TRBV25-1 with TRBJ2-1; D is unclear. Germline CDR1 MGHDK, CDR2 SYGVNS. The CDR3 is 12 amino acids. V lost 0 bases and J lost 11, with 8 bases in between.

This clone was seen at least ten times. A junction boundary mismatches the germline segment, possibly from a read error. The genes are TRBV20-1 and TRBJ2-2; 9 bases are a match to TRBD2. Germline V CDR1 and CDR2: DFQATT, SNEGSKA (reference sequence). The CDR3 sequence is 15 residues long. For the CDR3, the DNA is TGCAGTGCGAGAGGGGGCGGGAGGGTCACCGGGGAGCTGTTTTTT. This codes for CSARGGGRVTGELFF.

The chain recombines TRBV7-2 with TRBJ2-7; the D is unclear. Germline assignment: CDR1 SGHTA and CDR2 FQGNSA. Between the trimmed V and J ends, which lost 2 bases and 4 bases, there was a span of 9 bases. The CDR3 totals 13 residues. The CDR3 nucleotides are TGTGCCAGCAGCTTATTAGGTTTTTACGAGCAGTACTTC. Amino acid sequence: CASSLLGFYEQYF.

This rearrangement joins TRBV5-1 to TRBJ2-3; the D gene could be TRBD1 or TRBD2 (5 bases each). The CDR3 sequence is 13 residues long. CDR1 and CDR2 (germline): SGHRS, YFSETQ. V was pared by 9 bases and J by 2 bases, with 13 bases between. The CDR3 spells CATSQEVTDTQYF. CDR3 DNA: TGCGCCACTTCACAGGAGGTCACAGATACGCAGTATTTT. Filled out from reference TRBV5-1 and TRBJ2-3, the complete variable domain reads KAGVTQTPRYLIKTRGQQVTLSCSPISGHRSVSWYQQTPGQGLQFLFEYFSETQRNKGNFPGRFSGRQFSNSRSEMNVSTLELGDSALYLCATSQEVTDTQYFGPGTRLTVL.